This T cell receptor beta chain came from a study of neurological immune-mediated disorders. As for time point: longitudinal time-point 1 (baseline). It was blood bank volunteers in Maryland, USA who made up the healthy controls. The unsorted libraries were made from 2 million PBMCs kept at -80 C. Each TCR transcript was tagged with a 10-nucleotide random UMI during 5'RACE. TCRdb re-called the 5' RACE reads through MiXCR, storing one row per CDR3 protein. The repertoire has 60,000 to 90,000 distinct CDR3 sequences, approximately 10% of them found once; the top ten carry 9.6%. Points from the study as a whole: The greatest TCR clonal expansion occurred in HTLV-1-associated myelopathy and the least in multiple sclerosis, which fell below healthy controls.

This clonotype was seen ten or more times. As yet, its antigen is unknown. V was shortened by 10 bases and J by 4 bases, with 26 bases between the two germline ends. The CDR3 is made up of 17 amino acids. Germline V gene lookup returns CDR1 ENHRY and CDR2 SYGVKD. This chain links TRBV10-3 with TRBJ1-3; TRBD1 is a possible D gene (5 bases). The source is a man aged 25-45 years in good health. The sample was PBMCs. The DNA for the CDR3 is TGTGCCACCTCATCCCTCTCATCTTCAGGGTCCGGAAACACCATATATTTT. As protein: CATSSLSSSGSGNTIYF.